The 11 T cell receptor beta chains listed next were all sequenced from one sample in a study of T cells in localized non-small cell lung cancer. Produced via immunoSEQ multiplex PCR; TCRdb's table is partial and in-frame only. The sample comprises 40,000 to 60,000 clones, around nine tenths of which are singletons, and about 17% rests with the top ten. The sample here was PBMCs, taken before any cancer treatment. These TCRs come from a female donor with stage II lung adenocarcinoma.

J is TRBJ2-5 and V is TRBV11-2, with D perhaps TRBD1 (6 bases). Per germline, CDR1 SGHAT and CDR2 FQNNGV. This CDR3 has 15 residues. The V end was cut by 1 base, the J end by 3 bases, with 12 bases between. CDR3 in amino acids: CASSLVGTIKETQYF. The DNA of the CDR3 is TGTGCCAGCAGCTTAGTCGGGACAATAAAAGAGACCCAGTACTTC.

The chain couples TRBV5-1 to TRBJ1-1; D is unclear. Looked up from germline, CDR1 is SGHRS and CDR2 is YFSETQ. The CDR3 loop spans 14 amino acids. V was pared by 6 bases and J by 1 base, with 13 bases between. The CDR3 DNA reads as TGCGCCAGCACCACTGAGGAGGGGAACACTGAAGCTTTCTTT. It specifies CASTTEEGNTEAFF.

This chain connects TRBV5-1 to TRBJ1-1, with TRBD1 as a possible D gene (6 bases). This CDR3 has 14 residues. The V and J ends lost 2 bases and 5 bases respectively, with 13 bases between them. The germline gives CDR1 SGHRS, CDR2 YFSETQ. The CDR3 sequence is CASSFSRGETEAFF. The CDR3 nucleotides are TGCGCCAGCAGCTTCTCCAGGGGCGAGACTGAAGCTTTCTTT.

This clone was counted a single time. For the CDR3, the DNA is TGTGCCAGCAGCTTGGTCCAGTTCGGGGATGGCTACACCTTC. Translated, it gives CASSLVQFGDGYTF. J is TRBJ1-2 and V is TRBV5-5; no clear D. The CDR3 loop spans 14 amino acids. Deletions cut 0 bases from V and 6 bases from J, with 12 bases between. Per germline, CDR1 SGHKS and CDR2 YYEKEE (reference sequence).

The chain links TRBV5-1 to TRBJ2-6; the D is unclear. The V end lost 0 bases, the J end lost 0 bases, and 4 bases lay between the germline ends. The CDR3 spans 15 residues. Per the germline V gene, CDR1 is SGHRS and CDR2 is YFSETQ. This CDR3 reads CASSLVGSGANVLTF. CDR3 nucleotide sequence: TGCGCCAGCAGCTTGGTGGGCTCTGGGGCCAACGTCCTGACTTTC.

The V call is TRBV7-8, the J call TRBJ1-6; D is uncertain. This CDR3 has 16 residues. The V end lost 1 base, the J end lost 0 bases, and 7 bases lay between the germline ends. The germline V gene has CDR1 SGHVS and CDR2 FQNEAQ. CDR3 sequence (DNA): TGTGCCAGCAGCTTAGAGAGACCCTCCTATAATTCACCCCTCCACTTT. It codes for CASSLERPSYNSPLHF.

The J gene is TRBJ2-1, the V gene TRBV2, with 7 nucleotides matching TRBD2. Germline CDR1 reads SNHLY; CDR2 reads FYNNEI. The CDR3 is 12 amino acids. V was pared by 4 bases and J by 7 bases, with 1 base of the junction left unmatched. Here the CDR3 DNA reads TGTGCCAGCAGTGGGGAGGGGAATGAGCAGTTCTTC. This gives the protein CASSGEGNEQFF.

The genes are TRBV7-9 and TRBJ1-2; D is unclear. V shed 6 bases and J shed 3 bases, with 8 bases lying between them. CDR3 length: 12 amino acids. From germline, CDR1 is SEHNR and CDR2 FQNEAQ (reference sequence). The DNA of the CDR3 is TGTGCCAGCAGTTTTACGGACTATGGCTACACCTTC. It yields the protein CASSFTDYGYTF.

The J gene is TRBJ2-1, the V gene TRBV7-9; D unclear. The CDR3 spans 14 residues. Trimming removed 1 base at V and 0 bases at J, with 4 bases between. Per germline, CDR1 SEHNR and CDR2 FQNEAQ (reference sequence). CDR3 sequence: CASSLGRSYNEQFF. Written as DNA, the CDR3 is TGTGCCAGCAGCTTAGGGCGCTCCTACAATGAGCAGTTCTTC.

Worth noting for this clone: Its ends do not fully match the called genes, so a read error is possible. V gene TRBV6-1 combines with J gene TRBJ2-7, with TRBD2 matching over 9 bases. Germline loops: CDR1 MNHNS, CDR2 SASEGT. The CDR3 covers 18 residues. The CDR3 sequence: CASSEARSVAGAFYGQYF. DNA of the CDR3: TGTGCCAGCAGTGAAGCGCGATCTGTAGCGGGGGCTTTTTACGGGCAGTACTTC.

This sequence joins TRBV9 and TRBJ1-1; 7 nucleotides align to TRBD1. J gave up 4 bases and V 3 bases, and 3 bases lay outside the gene matches. Germline assignment: CDR1 SGDLS and CDR2 YYNGEE. CDR3 length: 13 amino acids. CDR3 amino acids: CASSGQGSTEAFF. Here the CDR3 DNA reads TGTGCCAGCAGCGGACAGGGAAGCACTGAAGCTTTCTTT.